This is a list of T cell receptor beta chains from one sample in a study of Ad26.COV2.S vaccination and SARS-CoV-2 variants. Only in-frame clones appear in the TCRdb table, and some are missing; sequencing was by immunoSEQ multiplex PCR. The data contain about 680,000 clones, roughly nine tenths of them seen just once; the ten biggest clones take up about 1.5%. The source was peripheral blood, collected in a trial of Ad26.COV2.S vaccine versus placebo. The origin of the receptors is a person aged 18-60 years who received the Ad26.COV2.S COVID-19 vaccine or a placebo. The CDR3 runs from the conserved cysteine through the conserved F or W. D genes are given only for firm matches. Size is stated for part of the rows, as once, few or many counts, or as a class when the clone is expanded.

CDR3 DNA	CDR3 protein	J gene	clone size	V gene	D gene
TGTGCCAGCAGCTTGGACTTGATCGAGCAGTACTTC	CASSLDLIEQYF	TRBJ2-7	-	TRBV5-5	-
TGTGCCAGCAGCTTAAGCGCGGTAGGCACTGAAGCTTTCTTT	CASSLSAVGTEAFF	TRBJ1-1	-	TRBV5-5	-
TGCGCCAGCAGCCAAGAATCTGGGAGTGAGCAGTTCTTC	CASSQESGSEQFF	TRBJ2-1	-	TRBV4-1	-
TGTGCCAGCAGCTTGGTAGAGGGGGCTGGCGGCACTGAAGCTTTCTTT	CASSLVEGAGGTEAFF	TRBJ1-1	-	TRBV5-5	TRBD1
TGTGCCAGTAGCCCGACAGGGGTTTTTTCGGAGACCCAGTACTTC	CASSPTGVFSETQYF	TRBJ2-5	-	TRBV19	TRBD1
TGCGCCAGCAGCCAAGAACTCATCTCGGCAGGTAGCACTGAAGCTTTCTTT	CASSQELISAGSTEAFF	TRBJ1-1	once	TRBV4-1	-
TGTGCCAGCTCACCGTGGACCCCCGGTAACACCGGGGAGCTGTTTTTT	CASSPWTPGNTGELFF	TRBJ2-2	-	TRBV18	-
TGTGCCAGCAGCTTGGGAACGGGGGGAGGAGAGACCCAGTACTTC	CASSLGTGGGETQYF	TRBJ2-5	once	TRBV5-4	TRBD2
TGCGCCAGCAGCTTGGAGGGTTGGGAGGCCAACGTCCTGACTTTC	CASSLEGWEANVLTF	TRBJ2-6	once	TRBV5-1	-
TGTGCCTGGACAGGGGGCGAATATGGCTACACCTTC	CAWTGGEYGYTF	TRBJ1-2	-	TRBV30	TRBD1
TGTGCCAGCAGCCAGACGGGGGTGGATGGCTACACCTTC	CASSQTGVDGYTF	TRBJ1-2	-	TRBV7-2	-
TGTGCCAGCAGCCCTCGGGGGGGGGTTGGCTACACCTTC	CASSPRGGVGYTF	TRBJ1-2	once	TRBV3-1/TRBV3-2	-
TGCAGCGTTGAGGGCAGGGCTACCTACAATGAGCAGTTCTTC	CSVEGRATYNEQFF	TRBJ2-1	-	TRBV29-1	-
TGTGCCAGCAGCTCACTGGGCCCAGGCGGCACCGGGGAGCTGTTTTTT	CASSSLGPGGTGELFF	TRBJ2-2	-	TRBV11-3	-
TGTGCCAGCAGCCGGAGGGGGGGTACGCGCACAGATACGCAGTATTTT	CASSRRGGTRTDTQYF	TRBJ2-3	-	TRBV3-1/TRBV3-2	-
TGTGCCAGCAGCTTAGGCGGGGGGGTAAGCTCCTACGAGCAGTACTTC	CASSLGGGVSSYEQYF	TRBJ2-7	-	TRBV7-2	TRBD2
TGCGCCAGCAGCTCTCCTCCCTACGAGCAGTACTTC	CASSSPPYEQYF	TRBJ2-7	few	TRBV5-1	-
TGCAGTGCTAGTCCCACGGGCAGCCGAGGGGAAGCTTTCTTT	CSASPTGSRGEAFF	TRBJ1-1	-	TRBV20-1	-